This TCR beta chain derives from a study of blood T cell repertoires in COVID-19. Background on the study: COVID-19 samples, acute and convalescent, were from the United States, Italy and Spain. PBMCs, B-cell-depleted T cells, or T cells were the source of the cDNA or gDNA that made up the material.

In the authors' workflow: Amplified reference gene primers provided the basis for estimating nucleated cell counts. The repertoire was sequenced with immunoSEQ multiplex PCR; TCRdb's copy has only in-frame clones and lacks some. Clonal size and the V and J genes are those of that table, whereas D and trimming came from the DNA. There are some 200,000 clones in the sample; around 80% occur only once, and around 5.1% lies in the top ten. The V and J ends lost 3 bases and 7 bases, in that order; junction bases with no gene match: 7. This CDR3 has 15 residues. Germline V gene data show CDR1 as MNHEY and CDR2 as SMNVEV (reference sequence).

Sequencing was carried out using peripheral blood. The chain links TRBV27 to TRBJ2-3, with 10 bases matching TRBD2. The receptor's source is a woman in her 70s with acute or convalescent COVID-19. In DNA form, the CDR3 reads TGTGCCAGCAGTTTTTATGGGACTAGCGTGAATACGCAGTATTTT. Encoded protein: CASSFYGTSVNTQYF.